The 7 T cell receptor beta chains below come from one sample, sequenced in a study of T cell responses to AZD1222 COVID-19 vaccine. Data came from immunoSEQ multiplex PCR; TCRdb stores just in-frame clones and leaves some out. The table has about 75,000 clones, around 86% seen once. This specimen was peripheral blood, taken 28 days after the second AZD1222 dose. The receptors stem from an adult who received the AZD1222 COVID-19 vaccine.

The sample holds one count of this clone. V gene TRBV9 combines with J gene TRBJ1-3, with 7 bases fitting TRBD1. V trimming: 0 bases; J trimming: 8 bases; junction bases outside the gene matches: 8. Germline-derived CDR1 and CDR2 are SGDLS and YYNGEE. The CDR3 length is 15 residues. CDR3 region: CASSVEDRAKDTIYF. The CDR3, as DNA: TGTGCCAGCAGCGTAGAAGACAGGGCTAAAGACACCATATATTTT.

J is TRBJ2-7 and V is TRBV27; D possibly corresponds to TRBD2 (5 bases). In germline, CDR1 is MNHEY, CDR2 SMNVEV (reference sequence). Deletions cut 5 bases from V and 0 bases from J, with 14 bases between. This CDR3 contains 15 residues. The CDR3 here is CASSPLRAGSYEQYF. For the CDR3, the DNA is TGTGCCAGCAGTCCCCTGAGGGCGGGCTCCTACGAGCAGTACTTC.

The chain recombines TRBV4-1 with TRBJ1-2, with a possible D match to TRBD1 (6 bases). Germline loops: CDR1 MGHRA, CDR2 YSYEKL. Between the trimmed V and J ends, which lost 4 bases and 2 bases, there was a span of 11 bases. This CDR3 is built from 14 residues. CDR3: CASSLGQGNYGYTF. Written as DNA, the CDR3 is TGCGCCAGCAGCCTTGGTCAGGGGAACTATGGCTACACCTTC.

This rearrangement joins TRBV4-1 to TRBJ1-4, with TRBD1 identical over 7 bases. V was clipped by 4 bases and J by 8 bases; unmatched bases: 10. Germline V gene sequence: CDR1 MGHRA, CDR2 YSYEKL. The CDR3 runs to 15 residues. The CDR3 coding sequence is TGCGCCAGCAGCCTTGAGACAGGGCGGTGGGAAAAACTGTTTTTT. As protein: CASSLETGRWEKLFF.

V is TRBV4-1 and J is TRBJ2-7; possibly TRBD1 for D (6 bases). The CDR3 is 17 residues long. CDR1 is MGHRA, CDR2 YSYEKL, per germline. Trimming pared 5 bases from V and 1 base from J, leaving 21 bases between. The CDR3 DNA is TGCGCCAGCAGCTTTCAACCCCCGGGACATTCTTCCTACGAGCAGTACTTC. Translating gives CASSFQPPGHSSYEQYF.

The chain carries TRBV28 and TRBJ1-2; 7 nucleotides match TRBD1. Trimming cost V 5 bases and J 8 bases; bases outside gene matches: 5. The CDR3 spans 12 residues. CDR1 MDHEN and CDR2 SYDVKM come from the germline V gene. Here the CDR3 DNA reads TGTGCCAGCAGTAGACGACAGGGAGGCTACACCTTC. Residues: CASSRRQGGYTF.

The rearrangement joins TRBV28 to TRBJ1-5; a weak D match, TRBD1 (6 bases). This CDR3 is 15 amino acids long. The ends were cut back, 6 bases at V and 2 bases at J, with 14 bases in the middle. CDR1 is MDHEN, CDR2 SYDVKM, per germline. CDR3 protein: CASRTPAGGNQPQHF. DNA for the CDR3: TGTGCCAGCAGAACCCCCGCAGGGGGCAATCAGCCCCAGCATTTT.